This T cell receptor (beta chain) is from a study of T cells in localized non-small cell lung cancer. Profiling relied on immunoSEQ multiplex PCR, and the TCRdb table lists in-frame clones only, not all of them. The sample shows about 19,000 clones, about 89% of them seen only once. This sequence was found in a male donor older than 55 with stage I squamous cell lung carcinoma. The sequences come from peripheral blood, collected before any cancer treatment.

The CDR3 DNA reads as TGCGCCAGCAGCCAAGAGGCAAGCGGGAGTGAAGAGACCCAGTACTTC. Amino acid sequence: CASSQEASGSEETQYF. This chain uses TRBV4-3 with TRBJ2-5, with 8 bases identical to TRBD2. V dropped 0 bases and J dropped 3; count of bases not matched to a gene: 6. Germline lookup yields CDR1 LGHNA and CDR2 YSLEER. There are 16 residues in the CDR3.